Presented here are 27 T cell receptor beta chains from one specimen sequenced in a study of T cell responses to AZD1222 COVID-19 vaccine. TCRdb's copy holds only in-frame clones and misses some; the assay was immunoSEQ multiplex PCR. The sample carries roughly 180,000 clones, 80% to 90% recorded once. Sequenced material: peripheral blood, taken on day 0 of AZD1222 vaccination. These receptors all come from an adult in good health.

This clone was counted between two and nine times. The CDR3 protein is CASSDDGSKNNSPLHF. The CDR3 nucleotides read TGTGCCAGCAGTGATGATGGGAGTAAGAATAATTCACCCCTCCACTTT. This chain uses TRBV2 with TRBJ1-6; no definite D call. Germline CDR1 is SNHLY and CDR2 is FYNNEI. The ends were cut back, 3 bases at V and 5 bases at J, with 14 bases in the middle. CDR3 size: 16 residues.

CDR3 nucleotides: TGTGCCAGCAGTTTCCAGCGGGGGGCTTACAATGAGCAGTTCTTC. Translated, it gives CASSFQRGAYNEQFF. The V gene is TRBV27, the J gene TRBJ2-1; 9 positions agree with TRBD2. The CDR3 covers 15 residues. Germline CDR1 reads MNHEY; CDR2 reads SMNVEV (reference sequence). The ends lost 3 bases at V and 4 bases at J; junction bases unmatched: 4.

The chain combines TRBV11-2 with TRBJ1-2; no reliable D call. V lost 1 base to trimming and J lost 8 bases, with 11 bases between them. Looked up from germline, CDR1 is SGHAT and CDR2 is FQNNGV. The CDR3 contains 13 residues. CDR3 nucleotide sequence: TGTGCCAGCAGCTTAGGTGGTCGAACGGGCTACACCTTC. Residues: CASSLGGRTGYTF.

This rearrangement joins TRBV20-1 to TRBJ1-6; D may be TRBD1 (5 bases). Trimming left V 3 bases short and J 6 bases short, with 15 bases between. Germline loops: CDR1 DFQATT, CDR2 SNEGSKA (reference sequence). There are 15 residues in the CDR3. The CDR3 nucleotides are TGCAGTGCTAGTGCCAAGGGGCAGGGTAATTCACCCCTCCACTTT. Translated: CSASAKGQGNSPLHF.

CDR3 protein: CASSKTGLANTEAFF. CDR3 in DNA: TGTGCCAGCAGTAAAACAGGGTTGGCGAACACTGAAGCTTTCTTT. This chain connects TRBV6-5 to TRBJ1-1; perhaps TRBD1 as D (6 bases). CDR1 and CDR2 (germline): MNHEY, SVGAGI. Trimming pared 5 bases from V and 1 base from J, leaving 14 bases between. There are 15 residues in the CDR3.

CDR3 amino acids: CASSLSQTASQETQYF. The CDR3 bases are TGTGCCAGCAGTTTATCCCAGACAGCTTCCCAAGAGACCCAGTACTTC. The rearrangement uses TRBV28 and TRBJ2-5, with a tentative D call TRBD1 (5 bases). Looked up from germline, CDR1 is MDHEN and CDR2 is SYDVKM. This CDR3 region has 16 residues. Trimming left V 1 base short and J 1 base short, with 13 bases between.

This rearrangement joins TRBV30 to TRBJ1-2; tentative D call: TRBD1 (6 bases). Germline V gene data show CDR1 as GTSNPN and CDR2 as SVGIG (reference sequence). Trimming took 4 bases from V and 4 from J, leaving 25 bases between them. CDR3 length equals 17 residues. The DNA of the CDR3 is TGTGCCTGGAATCTAAGAATCGGGCGCAGGGGAGCCTATGGCTACACCTTC. This sequence encodes CAWNLRIGRRGAYGYTF.

The chain employs TRBV6-2 or TRBV6-3 and TRBJ1-2; D is undetermined. Germline CDR1 MNHEY, CDR2 SVGEGT. This CDR3 spans 14 amino acids. V lost 4 bases, J lost 4 bases, and 13 bases lay in between. The CDR3 protein is CASSFGRPGYGYTF. The CDR3 DNA follows: TGTGCCAGCAGTTTCGGCAGGCCAGGCTATGGCTACACCTTC.

This clone came up once. V and J are TRBV7-8 and TRBJ2-2; D is perhaps TRBD1 (6 bases). The germline CDR1 and CDR2 sequences are SGHVS and FQNEAQ. With 5 bases removed from V and 8 bases from J, the gap between germline ends came to 15 bases. CDR3 length: 14 amino acids. CDR3 loop: CASSQLQGMGELFF. The CDR3 DNA reads TGTGCCAGCAGCCAACTTCAGGGGATGGGGGAGCTGTTTTTT.

In this sample, this clone turned up once. V is TRBV25-1 and J is TRBJ2-5; D unresolved. CDR3 length equals 13 residues. The V gene lost 3 bases and the J gene lost 3 bases, with 8 bases spanning the gap. In germline, CDR1 is MGHDK, CDR2 SYGVNS. The CDR3 DNA reads TGTGCCAGCAGTGACGCGGATAAAGAGACCCAGTACTTC. Translated: CASSDADKETQYF.

The rearrangement uses TRBV5-6 and TRBJ2-4, with D uncertain. The CDR3 has 16 amino acids. V shed 0 bases and J shed 1 base, with 11 bases lying between them. CDR1 and CDR2 from the germline V gene are SGHDT and YYEEEE. This CDR3 is CASSLEAVRAKNIQYF. The CDR3 DNA sequence: TGTGCCAGCAGCTTGGAGGCAGTCCGCGCCAAAAACATTCAGTACTTC.

J is TRBJ1-1 and V is TRBV5-1; D is undetermined. The length of the CDR3 is 12 residues. V gave up 5 bases and J gave up 4 bases, with 9 bases separating them. Germline CDR1 reads SGHRS; CDR2 reads YFSETQ. In DNA, the CDR3 is TGCGCCAGCAGAGAGACAAGCACTGAAGCTTTCTTT. It encodes CASRETSTEAFF.

The genes are TRBV9 and TRBJ2-7; D is undetermined. Germline V gene lookup returns CDR1 SGDLS and CDR2 YYNGEE. The CDR3 sequence is 10 residues long. V was pared by 6 bases and J by 2 bases, with 3 bases between. The CDR3 nucleotides are TGTGCCAGCAACCCCTACGAGCAGTACTTC. Residues: CASNPYEQYF.

To note about this clone: An end of the junction differs from the germline gene, which may be a read error. The V and J genes are TRBV7-7 and TRBJ2-2; D is uncertain. Germline V lookup: CDR1 SSHAT, CDR2 FNYEAQ (reference sequence). The CDR3 sequence is 14 residues long. CDR3 residues: CASRVRPDTGELFF. The DNA for the CDR3 is TGTGCTAGCAGAGTTCGCCCGGACACCGGGGAGCTGTTTTTT.

V is TRBV28 and J is TRBJ1-2; 7 nucleotides line up with TRBD1. Germline CDR1 and CDR2: MDHEN and SYDVKM. J was trimmed by 8 bases and V by 3 bases; bases with no gene match: 9. The CDR3 length is 14 residues. For the CDR3, the DNA is TGTGCCAGCAGTTTTCCGACAGGGACTGTCGGCTACACCTTC. The encoded protein is CASSFPTGTVGYTF.

The chain combines TRBV6-5 with TRBJ1-2; weak D call: TRBD1 (6 bases). The CDR3 runs to 14 residues. The V gene lost 9 bases and the J gene lost 8 bases, with 22 bases spanning the gap. Germline V gene data show CDR1 as MNHEY and CDR2 as SVGAGI. The CDR3 sequence: CASATFGGAEGYTF. The CDR3 coding sequence is TGTGCCAGTGCTACCTTTGGGGGGGCGGAGGGCTACACCTTC.

V gene TRBV4-2 combines with J gene TRBJ1-4; D is undetermined. CDR1 is LGHNA and CDR2 is YNFKEQ in the germline V gene. There are 16 residues in the CDR3. The ends were cut back, 4 bases at V and 4 bases at J, with 16 bases in the middle. In DNA form, the CDR3 reads TGTGCCAGCAGCCTAACCGTCAGAATCGGTAATGAAAAACTGTTTTTT. Translated, it gives CASSLTVRIGNEKLFF.

The genes are TRBV28 and TRBJ2-1; 12 bases line up with TRBD2. V trimming: 2 bases; J trimming: 7 bases; junction bases outside the gene matches: 3. Germline assignment: CDR1 MDHEN and CDR2 SYDVKM. There are 15 residues in the CDR3. The CDR3: CASSLLAGGINEQFF. The CDR3 region has the DNA TGTGCCAGCAGTTTACTAGCGGGGGGGATTAATGAGCAGTTCTTC.

The chain couples TRBV7-2 to TRBJ1-2; no definite D call. This CDR3 spans 13 amino acids. Germline lookup yields CDR1 SGHTA and CDR2 FQGNSA. Trimming pared 5 bases from V and 5 bases from J, leaving 12 bases between. CDR3 residues: CASSPGRLYGYTF. The CDR3 DNA sequence: TGTGCCAGCAGCCCTGGACGGTTATATGGCTACACCTTC.

The gene calls are TRBV5-6 and TRBJ1-2; no clear D. Germline V CDR1 and CDR2: SGHDT, YYEEEE. Trimming took off 0 bases at V and 2 bases at J, with 8 bases between the two ends. The CDR3 extends over 14 amino acids. CDR3 amino acids: CASSLDATNYGYTF. Written as DNA, the CDR3 is TGTGCCAGCAGCTTGGACGCCACCAACTATGGCTACACCTTC.

The J gene is TRBJ2-5, the V gene TRBV7-9; the D call may be TRBD1 or TRBD2 (5 bases each). V was shortened by 1 base and J by 1 base, with 10 bases between the two germline ends. The V gene's germline CDR1 is SEHNR and CDR2 FQNEAQ (reference sequence). The CDR3 runs 15 residues. CDR3: CASSLVPGLQETQYF. The CDR3 nucleotides read TGTGCCAGCAGCTTAGTTCCGGGGCTCCAAGAGACCCAGTACTTC.

This rearrangement joins TRBV18 to TRBJ2-5; 7 bases line up with TRBD1. This CDR3 is built from 15 residues. Germline loops: CDR1 KGHSH, CDR2 LQKENI. The V gene end was trimmed by 4 bases and the J gene end by 5 bases; junction bases not matched to a gene: 10. The CDR3: CASSLEQGIVETQYF. The CDR3, as DNA: TGTGCCAGCTCACTCGAACAGGGGATCGTTGAGACCCAGTACTTC.

This clone was counted once. The chain links TRBV4-3 to TRBJ1-6; a possible D gene is TRBD1 (5 bases). The germline gives CDR1 LGHNA, CDR2 YSLEER. V was cut by 0 bases and J by 7 bases, with 13 bases left in between. The length of the CDR3 is 16 residues. The CDR3 loop is CASSQDIVPGNSPLHF. CDR3 DNA: TGCGCCAGCAGCCAAGATATTGTCCCAGGGAATTCACCCCTCCACTTT.

This clone has more than one count but fewer than ten. The chain links TRBV5-6 to TRBJ1-5; D is unclear. The V and J ends lost 3 bases and 3 bases respectively, with 22 bases between them. The CDR3 covers 18 residues. CDR1 SGHDT and CDR2 YYEEEE come from the germline V gene. As DNA, the CDR3 is TGTGCCAGCAGCTCCACCCGAGAGGGTGCCGTTTTCAATCAGCCCCAGCATTTT. It specifies CASSSTREGAVFNQPQHF.

J is TRBJ2-7 and V is TRBV5-5; 7 bases map to TRBD1. This CDR3 is built from 13 residues. The V and J ends lost 7 bases and 8 bases, in that order; junction bases with no gene match: 12. In germline, CDR1 is SGHKS, CDR2 YYEKEE (reference sequence). For the CDR3, the DNA is TGTGCCAGCTCTTCGCAGGTAGGGGGCCAGCAGTACGTC. Amino acids: CASSSQVGGQQYV.

The chain couples TRBV7-9 to TRBJ1-6; D possibly corresponds to TRBD1 (6 bases). Germline V CDR1 and CDR2: SEHNR, FQNEAQ (reference sequence). Trimming pared 3 bases from V and 7 bases from J, leaving 10 bases between. The CDR3 spans 14 residues. The CDR3 spells CASSLRTANSPLHF. The CDR3 DNA reads TGTGCCAGCAGCTTGAGGACAGCAAATTCACCCCTCCACTTT. Filled out from reference TRBV7-9 and TRBJ1-6, the complete variable domain reads DTGVSQNPRHKITKRGQNVTFRCDPISEHNRLYWYRQTLGQGPEFLTYFQNEAQLEKSRLLSDRFSAERPKGSFSTLEIQRTEQGDSAMYLCASSLRTANSPLHFGNGTRLTVT.

This clone occurred a few times. The chain joins TRBV4-2 to TRBJ2-1; 8 positions agree with TRBD2. Trimming removed 1 base from V and 5 bases from J; junction bases left unmatched: 7. This CDR3 has 16 amino acids. In germline, CDR1 is LGHNA, CDR2 YNFKEQ. The CDR3 protein is CASSQVGAGGNNEQFF. DNA of the CDR3: TGTGCCAGCAGCCAAGTCGGCGCGGGGGGTAACAATGAGCAGTTCTTC.